These 28 T cell receptor beta chains share one sample of origin, sequenced in a study of vaccination and CD4 T cells after COVID-19. These receptors' targets are unknown. Treatment given: roughly 11-day PBMC culture with coronavirus spike peptide pools or control peptides (ViraFEST assay). Oncomine TCR Beta short-read sequencing was applied to DNA from cultured CD4+ T cells. TCRdb reanalysed the PCR reads using MiXCR and keeps one entry per CDR3 protein. This table has thousands of distinct CDR3 sequences, 30% to 35% appearing once. The starting material was CD4+ T cells from blood, cultured in vitro, obtained after SARS-CoV-2 vaccination. The source of these receptors is a human donor who had recovered from COVID-19.

The V gene is TRBV27, the J gene TRBJ1-6; a weak D match, TRBD1 (5 bases). CDR1 and CDR2 (germline): MNHEY, SMNVEV (reference sequence). The germline V and J ends were trimmed by 5 bases and 7 bases, with 24 bases remaining between them. The CDR3 is made up of 18 amino acids. The CDR3 DNA reads as TGTGCCAGCAGTCCGATTTTACCGCGGGACTTGCCAAATTCACCCCTCCACTTT. It yields the protein CASSPILPRDLPNSPLHF.

The chain uses TRBV18 and TRBJ1-5, with a weak D call TRBD1 (5 bases). Trimming shortened V by 2 bases and J by 6 bases, and 17 bases separated the two germline ends. This CDR3 region has 16 residues. Germline V CDR1 and CDR2: KGHSH, LQKENI. The CDR3 DNA sequence: TGTGCCAGCTCACCAGGACAAGGGGCTTTTCTTCAGCCCCAGCATTTT. Translating gives CASSPGQGAFLQPQHF.

V usage is TRBV9 and J usage is TRBJ1-3; the D gene is possibly TRBD1 (6 bases). From germline, CDR1 is SGDLS and CDR2 YYNGEE. The CDR3 runs to 14 residues. V was trimmed by 3 bases and J by 8 bases, leaving 15 bases between them. The chain's CDR3 is CASSATGLADTIYF. As DNA, the CDR3 is TGTGCCAGCAGCGCTACAGGGTTAGCAGACACCATATATTTT. The whole variable domain, filled in from reference TRBV9 and TRBJ1-3, reads DSGVTQTPKHLITATGQRVTLRCSPRSGDLSVYWYQQSLDQGLQFLIQYYNGEERAKGNILERFSAQQFPDLHSELNLSSLELGDSALYFCASSATGLADTIYFGEGSWLTVV.

This sequence joins TRBV27 and TRBJ1-1; D is unclear. With 1 base removed from V and 0 bases from J, the gap between germline ends came to 15 bases. Germline V gives CDR1 MNHEY, CDR2 SMNVEV (reference sequence). The CDR3 is 17 residues long. The CDR3 DNA sequence: TGTGCCAGCAGTTTATTAGGTCAGGTGGGAGTGAACACTGAAGCTTTCTTT. Its protein product is CASSLLGQVGVNTEAFF.

V usage is TRBV9 and J usage is TRBJ1-2; D might be TRBD1 (5 bases). V was pared by 3 bases and J by 8 bases, with 17 bases between. CDR1 is SGDLS and CDR2 is YYNGEE in the germline V gene. CDR3 length: 14 residues. CDR3 sequence reads: CASSEQGPLGGYTF. The CDR3 DNA is TGTGCCAGCAGCGAGCAGGGCCCACTCGGGGGCTACACCTTC.

The chain has TRBV30 and TRBJ2-7, with D possibly TRBD2 on 6 matching bases. This CDR3 is 14 amino acids long. Trimming took off 4 bases at V and 2 bases at J, with 15 bases between the two ends. CDR1 GTSNPN and CDR2 SVGIG come from the germline V gene (reference sequence). The CDR3 here is CAWNGDSATYEQYF. CDR3 nucleotides: TGTGCCTGGAACGGGGACTCAGCGACCTACGAGCAGTACTTC.

This clonotype is termed medium-sized. J is TRBJ1-6 and V is TRBV20-1; 9 nucleotides agree with TRBD1. The CDR3 spans 13 residues. Germline V gene sequence: CDR1 DFQATT, CDR2 SNEGSKA (reference sequence). The V gene end was trimmed by 3 bases and the J gene end by 6 bases; junction bases not matched to a gene: 0. CDR3 region: CSARDRGNSPLHF. The CDR3 bases are TGCAGTGCTAGGGACAGGGGTAATTCACCCCTCCACTTT.

The chain combines TRBV5-1 with TRBJ1-1, with no clear D. The length of the CDR3 is 13 residues. Germline CDR1 reads SGHRS; CDR2 reads YFSETQ. Trimming shortened V by 4 bases and J by 0 bases, and 7 bases separated the two germline ends. In nucleotides, the CDR3 is TGCGCCAGCAGCACAGAGATGAACACTGAAGCTTTCTTT. Translated, it gives CASSTEMNTEAFF.

This clonotype came up a few times. CDR3 bases: TGTGCCAGCAGCTCGCTAAGCGGAGGGATGGGGGGCTACACCTTC. It specifies CASSSLSGGMGGYTF. The chain combines TRBV7-2 with TRBJ1-2; no reliable D call. Germline V CDR1 and CDR2: SGHTA, FQGNSA. Trimming left V 4 bases short and J 8 bases short, with 20 bases between. CDR3 length: 15 amino acids. Combining the CDR3 with reference TRBV7-2 and TRBJ1-2 gives the whole variable domain GAGVSQSPSNKVTEKGKDVELRCDPISGHTALYWYRQSLGQGLEFLIYFQGNSAPDKSGLPSDRFSAERTGGSVSTLTIQRTQQEDSAVYLCASSSLSGGMGGYTFGSGTRLTVV.

This rearrangement joins TRBV2 to TRBJ2-5, with 9 bases identical to TRBD1. The germline V gene has CDR1 SNHLY and CDR2 FYNNEI. V lost 10 bases to trimming and J lost 2 bases; unmatched junction nucleotides: 8. The CDR3 runs to 14 residues. The CDR3 protein is CANTGTGIQETQYF. Here the CDR3 DNA reads TGTGCCAACACCGGGACAGGGATACAAGAGACCCAGTACTTC.

This clonotype was seen a few times. The rearrangement links TRBV7-8 to TRBJ1-1; the D gene is possibly TRBD1 (6 bases). Germline assignment: CDR1 SGHVS and CDR2 FQNEAQ. V lost 1 base and J 3 bases, leaving 15 bases between the germline ends. The CDR3 has 16 residues. The CDR3 is CASSLGYREGDTEAFF. CDR3 sequence (DNA): TGTGCCAGCAGCTTAGGATACAGGGAGGGTGACACTGAAGCTTTCTTT.

This chain connects TRBV4-1 to TRBJ2-3; TRBD2 matches 12 bases. This CDR3 is 17 amino acids long. Germline values: CDR1 MGHRA, CDR2 YSYEKL. Trimming took 1 base from V and 2 from J; bases not matched to a gene: 4. The CDR3 DNA reads TGCGCCAGCAGCCAAGGACTAGCGGGAGATTCCACAGATACGCAGTATTTT. Amino acids: CASSQGLAGDSTDTQYF.

This chain uses TRBV11-2 with TRBJ2-3; 7 bases map to TRBD1. The V segment lost 11 bases and the J segment 1 base; nucleotides outside the gene matches: 3. Germline CDR1 reads SGHAT; CDR2 reads FQNNGV. The length of the CDR3 is 12 residues. The CDR3 DNA reads as TGTGCCTCTAGGGGGCGCACAGATACGCAGTATTTT. This encodes CASRGRTDTQYF.

The chain joins TRBV5-4 to TRBJ2-5; TRBD2 agrees at 7 bases. CDR3 length equals 16 residues. V shed 3 bases, J shed 0 bases, and the junction held 8 bases outside the gene matches. Germline values: CDR1 SGHNT, CDR2 YYREEE (reference sequence). The CDR3 nucleotides are TGTGCCAGCAGCTCCGCGGCGGGGGTATACCAAGAGACCCAGTACTTC. Translating it yields CASSSAAGVYQETQYF. The full variable domain, its missing parts supplied by reference TRBV5-4 and TRBJ2-5, is ETGVTQSPTHLIKTRGQQVTLRCSSQSGHNTVSWYQQALGQGPQFIFQYYREEENGRGNFPPRFSGLQFPNYSSELNVNALELDDSALYLCASSSAAGVYQETQYFGPGTRLLVL.

The V gene is TRBV25-1, the J gene TRBJ2-5; D is possibly TRBD1 (6 bases). Germline values: CDR1 MGHDK, CDR2 SYGVNS. This CDR3 comprises 15 residues. V was clipped by 0 bases and J by 2 bases, with 10 bases between them. The CDR3 region is CASSEYGGQQETQYF. The CDR3 nucleotides read TGTGCCAGCAGTGAATATGGGGGACAACAAGAGACCCAGTACTTC.

This clonotype is judged medium-sized (0.01 to 0.1%). V usage is TRBV20-1 and J usage is TRBJ1-5, with D hard to call. The germline CDR1 and CDR2 sequences are DFQATT and SNEGSKA (reference sequence). The ends were cut back, 6 bases at V and 0 bases at J, with 12 bases in the middle. The CDR3 loop spans 14 amino acids. The CDR3 DNA is TGCAGTGCCCCAACCGCCGATAGCAATCAGCCCCAGCATTTT. It specifies CSAPTADSNQPQHF.

This clonotype was seen more than once but under ten times. The V gene is TRBV27, the J gene TRBJ1-5; no firm D call. In germline, CDR1 is MNHEY, CDR2 SMNVEV (reference sequence). V lost 3 bases and J lost 2, with 8 bases in between. The CDR3 loop spans 14 amino acids. The CDR3 nucleotides read TGTGCCAGCAGTTTGGTGGGTGGCAATCAGCCCCAGCATTTT. Translation: CASSLVGGNQPQHF.

The rearrangement joins TRBV7-6 to TRBJ2-2, with D unresolved. The CDR3 length is 14 residues. The germline gives CDR1 SGHVS, CDR2 FNYEAQ. V lost 4 bases to trimming and J lost 0 bases, with 6 bases between them. This CDR3 reads CASSSTTNTGELFF. The CDR3 coding sequence is TGTGCCAGCAGCTCTACAACGAACACCGGGGAGCTGTTTTTT. Based on the CDR3 plus reference TRBV7-6 and TRBJ2-2, the full variable domain is GAGVSQSPRYKVTKRGQDVALRCDPISGHVSLYWYRQALGQGPEFLTYFNYEAQQDKSGLPNDRFSAERPEGSISTLTIQRTEQRDSAMYRCASSSTTNTGELFFGEGSRLTVL.

This clonotype was counted a few times. The chain couples TRBV19 to TRBJ1-5, with D unclear. V lost 3 bases, J lost 1 base, and 13 bases lay in between. This CDR3 is 16 amino acids long. Germline values: CDR1 LNHDA, CDR2 SQIVND (reference sequence). The CDR3 region has the DNA TGTGCCAGTAGTATCATTACGGTGGGGAGCAATCAGCCCCAGCATTTT. Amino acids: CASSIITVGSNQPQHF. The complete variable domain, with remaining parts taken from reference TRBV19 and TRBJ1-5, reads DGGITQSPKYLFRKEGQNVTLSCEQNLNHDAMYWYRQDPGQGLRLIYYSQIVNDFQKGDIAEGYSVSREKKESFPLTVTSAQKNPTAFYLCASSIITVGSNQPQHFGDGTRLSIL.

The V call is TRBV19, the J call TRBJ2-5, with TRBD1 matching 9 bases. CDR3 size: 13 residues. Germline CDR1 LNHDA, CDR2 SQIVND (reference sequence). Losses at the gene ends were 8 bases for V and 4 bases for J; bases not matched to a gene: 5. The CDR3 protein is CASAGQGVETQYF. The CDR3 DNA reads as TGTGCCAGTGCGGGACAGGGAGTAGAGACCCAGTACTTC.

This clonotype qualifies as medium-sized. V is TRBV20-1 and J is TRBJ2-3; no definite D call. Germline CDR1 is DFQATT and CDR2 is SNEGSKA (reference sequence). Trimming took 7 bases from V and 2 from J, leaving 7 bases between them. This CDR3 has 11 residues. As DNA, the CDR3 is TGCAGTGTGCGGACCACAGATACGCAGTATTTT. Translating it yields CSVRTTDTQYF.

The chain carries TRBV6-2 or TRBV6-3 and TRBJ1-4; 9 bases agree with TRBD1. The length of the CDR3 is 15 residues. CDR1 MNHEY and CDR2 SVGEGT come from the germline V gene. After removal of 5 bases from V and 6 bases from J, the junction contained 7 bases not matched to a gene. CDR3 protein: CASSDTGGADEKLFF. CDR3 coding DNA: TGTGCCAGCAGTGATACAGGGGGCGCGGATGAAAAACTGTTTTTT.

The chain combines TRBV2 with TRBJ1-6; D is ambiguous. This CDR3 contains 15 residues. Trimming stripped 3 bases from V and 3 bases from J, with 9 bases between. The germline V gene has CDR1 SNHLY and CDR2 FYNNEI. DNA of the CDR3: TGTGCCAGCAGTGAGCAGCAGTTCTATAATTCACCCCTCCACTTT. Translation: CASSEQQFYNSPLHF. Looking up the rest from reference TRBV2 and TRBJ1-6 gives the full variable domain: EPEVTQTPSHQVTQMGQEVILRCVPISNHLYFYWYRQILGQKVEFLVSFYNNEISEKSEIFDDQFSVERPDGSNFTLKIRSTKLEDSAMYFCASSEQQFYNSPLHFGNGTRLTVT.

This clonotype has just a few counts. The chain joins TRBV5-4 to TRBJ1-2; possibly TRBD1 for D (5 bases). This CDR3 is 13 amino acids long. The V end was cut by 1 base, the J end by 4 bases, with 8 bases between. From germline, CDR1 is SGHNT and CDR2 YYREEE (reference sequence). The CDR3 loop reads CASSLTGTYGYTF. The CDR3 DNA reads as TGTGCCAGCAGCTTGACGGGGACCTATGGCTACACCTTC.

CDR3 sequence reads: CASSLVVPAHNEQFF. CDR3 nucleotide sequence: TGTGCCAGCAGCTTAGTAGTGCCTGCACACAATGAGCAGTTCTTC. The chain carries TRBV7-9 and TRBJ2-1; D is unclear. Trimming removed 1 base from V and 5 bases from J, with 12 bases in between. The CDR3 runs to 15 residues. CDR1 is SEHNR and CDR2 is FQNEAQ in the germline V gene (reference sequence).

The J gene is TRBJ1-2, the V gene TRBV11-3, with a possible D match to TRBD1 (5 bases). Per germline, CDR1 SGHNT and CDR2 YENEEA. The V gene lost 5 bases and the J gene lost 7 bases, with 14 bases spanning the gap. The CDR3 length is 13 residues. In DNA form, the CDR3 reads TGTGCCAGCAGCAAAGGCAGGGAAACTGGCTACACCTTC. Amino acid sequence: CASSKGRETGYTF.

The chain employs TRBV14 and TRBJ1-5; D might be TRBD1 (5 bases). Trimming removed 3 bases at V and 0 bases at J, with 12 bases between. The CDR3 runs 16 residues. Germline V gene sequence: CDR1 SGHDN, CDR2 FVKESK. The CDR3 bases are TGTGCCAGCAGCCATCGACAGTCCTATAGCAATCAGCCCCAGCATTTT. Translation gives CASSHRQSYSNQPQHF.

This clonotype came up a few times. V is TRBV11-2 and J is TRBJ2-5; D is unresolved. V was trimmed by 3 bases and J by 5 bases, leaving 13 bases between them. This CDR3 contains 14 residues. Germline-derived CDR1 and CDR2 are SGHAT and FQNNGV. DNA for the CDR3: TGTGCCAGCAGCTTCCTGGGGTTCGGGGAGACCCAGTACTTC. As protein: CASSFLGFGETQYF.